The rows below give T cell receptor beta chains drawn from one sample of a study of shared clonotypes between healthy human individuals. This table comes from immunoSEQ multiplex PCR, and its TCRdb copy is limited to in-frame clones, with some not included. The sample has approximately 2.5 million clones; roughly 93% are singletons. Sequenced input: naive CD4+ T cells from PBMCs. These receptors all stem from a man younger than 35 in good health. Some clones in this sample may be carry-over from other donors' samples. Both conserved end residues are trimmed from each CDR3.

v_call: TRBV27; cdr3_aa: ASSLVGGAEKLF
v_call: TRBV10-3; cdr3_aa: AISDTYWAGEVNTEAF
v_call: TRBV6-5; cdr3_aa: ASSLSYNPEKLF
v_call: TRBV5-6; cdr3_aa: ASSWDEAQY
v_call: TRBV4-1; cdr3_aa: ASSQVGQPSYEQY
v_call: TRBV27; cdr3_aa: ASSSRRVNEKLF
v_call: TRBV18; cdr3_aa: ASSPPGRDGQTQY
v_call: TRBV15; cdr3_aa: ATSRGETGHPQY
v_call: TRBV7-8; cdr3_aa: ASSLVGFGGTDTQY
v_call: TRBV5-1; cdr3_aa: ASSLGQSGANVLT
v_call: TRBV2; cdr3_aa: ASSEEGRGLEAF
v_call: TRBV7-3; cdr3_aa: ASSLGTSGDTDTQY
v_call: TRBV6-1; cdr3_aa: ATLADPNTGELF
v_call: TRBV30; cdr3_aa: AWSMAGWTEAF
v_call: TRBV28; cdr3_aa: ASSQPGLGGYEQY
v_call: TRBV15; cdr3_aa: ATSRVERESYEQY
v_call: TRBV28; cdr3_aa: ASILSVARADEQY
v_call: TRBV5-4; cdr3_aa: ASSLPGLAGDTQY
v_call: TRBV19; cdr3_aa: ASSPEDEKLF
v_call: TRBV2; cdr3_aa: ASTPDRAAGNTIY
v_call: TRBV5-1; cdr3_aa: ASSSSGAQETQY
v_call: TRBV5-1; cdr3_aa: ASSQQGAGEQF
v_call: TRBV6-1; cdr3_aa: ASSEATGPGTEAF
v_call: TRBV7-8; cdr3_aa: ASSLGGRANTGELF
v_call: TRBV6-1; cdr3_aa: ASSDAGTGKTQY
v_call: TRBV29-1; cdr3_aa: SVEGLITGELF
v_call: TRBV5-8; cdr3_aa: ASSLGSLIFSYEQY
v_call: TRBV21-1; cdr3_aa: ASKTKGTSRELADTQY
v_call: TRBV21-1; cdr3_aa: ASSKNRQMNEKLF
v_call: TRBV5-1; cdr3_aa: ASSLARGGLAANNEQF
v_call: TRBV6-8; cdr3_aa: ASDLRGWHKNSQY
v_call: TRBV2; cdr3_aa: ASTIDRGEAF
v_call: TRBV6-4; cdr3_aa: ASSDWSGSNIQY
v_call: TRBV9; cdr3_aa: ASSVGLAGTDTQY